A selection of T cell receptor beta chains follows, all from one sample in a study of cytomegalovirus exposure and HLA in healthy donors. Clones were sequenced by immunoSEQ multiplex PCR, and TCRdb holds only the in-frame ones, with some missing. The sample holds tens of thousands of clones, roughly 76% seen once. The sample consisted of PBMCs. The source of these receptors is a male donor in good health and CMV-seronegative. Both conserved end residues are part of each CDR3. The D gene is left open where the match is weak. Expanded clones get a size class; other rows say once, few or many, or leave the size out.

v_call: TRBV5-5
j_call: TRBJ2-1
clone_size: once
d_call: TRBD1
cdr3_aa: CASSPEGQAYNEQFF
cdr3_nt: TGTGCCAGCAGCCCGGAGGGACAGGCCTACAATGAGCAGTTCTTC

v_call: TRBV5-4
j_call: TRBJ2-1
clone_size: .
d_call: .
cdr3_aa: CASSMVALPYNEQFF
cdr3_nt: TGTGCCAGCAGCATGGTAGCGTTACCCTACAATGAGCAGTTCTTC

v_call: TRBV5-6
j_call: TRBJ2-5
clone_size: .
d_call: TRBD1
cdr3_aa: CASSYDREETQYF
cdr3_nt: TGTGCCAGCAGCTACGACAGGGAAGAGACCCAGTACTTC

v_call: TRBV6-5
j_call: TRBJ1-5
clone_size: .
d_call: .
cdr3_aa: CASSYSGVGNQPQHF
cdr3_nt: TGTGCCAGCAGTTACTCAGGGGTCGGCAATCAGCCCCAGCATTTT

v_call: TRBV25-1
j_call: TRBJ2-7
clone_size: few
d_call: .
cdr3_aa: CASSEAGDTYEQYF
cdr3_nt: TGTGCCAGCAGTGAGGCAGGCGATACCTACGAGCAGTACTTC

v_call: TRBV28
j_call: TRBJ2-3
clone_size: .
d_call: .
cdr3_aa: CASSFEAAAQYF
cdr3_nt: TGTGCCAGCAGTTTCGAGGCAGCTGCGCAGTATTTT

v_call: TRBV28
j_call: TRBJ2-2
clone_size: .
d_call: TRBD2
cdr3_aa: CASSFRLAGGEGNTGELFF
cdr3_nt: TGTGCCAGCAGTTTTCGTCTAGCGGGGGGGGAAGGGAACACCGGGGAGCTGTTTTTT

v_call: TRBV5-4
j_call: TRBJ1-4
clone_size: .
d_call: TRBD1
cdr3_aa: CASSSGQAEKLFF
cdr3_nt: TGTGCCAGCAGCTCCGGACAGGCAGAAAAACTGTTTTTT

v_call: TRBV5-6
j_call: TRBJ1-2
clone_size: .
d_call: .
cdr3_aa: CASSLGREVSGYTF
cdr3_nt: TGTGCCAGCAGCTTGGGCAGGGAGGTCTCGGGCTACACCTTC

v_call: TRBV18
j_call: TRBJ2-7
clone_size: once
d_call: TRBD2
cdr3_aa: CASSSADPGGGSYEQYF
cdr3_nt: TGTGCCAGCTCATCGGCCGATCCGGGAGGAGGTTCCTACGAGCAGTACTTC

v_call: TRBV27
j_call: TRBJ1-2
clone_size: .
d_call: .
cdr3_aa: CASSLSGSLGYTF
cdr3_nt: TGTGCCAGCAGTTTATCAGGGAGCTTAGGCTACACCTTC

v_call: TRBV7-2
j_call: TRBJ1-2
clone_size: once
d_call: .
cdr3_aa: CASSQTLQGGDGYTF
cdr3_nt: TGTGCCAGCAGCCAGACACTACAGGGAGGGGATGGCTACACCTTC

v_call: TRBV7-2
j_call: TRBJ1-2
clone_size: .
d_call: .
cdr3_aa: CASSLSHSGGRLNYGYTF
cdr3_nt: TGTGCCAGCAGCTTAAGTCATAGCGGGGGGCGCTTAAACTATGGCTACACCTTC

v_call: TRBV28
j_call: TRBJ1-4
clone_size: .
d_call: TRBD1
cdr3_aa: CASRRQGEPKKLFF
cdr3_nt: TGTGCCAGCAGACGACAGGGAGAACCAAAAAAACTGTTTTTT

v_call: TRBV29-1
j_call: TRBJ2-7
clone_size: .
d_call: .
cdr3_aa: CSVLTPYEQYF
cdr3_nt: TGCAGCGTCTTAACACCCTACGAGCAGTACTTC

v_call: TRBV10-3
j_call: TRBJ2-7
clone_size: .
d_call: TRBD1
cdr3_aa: CAISLSDRGNYEQYF
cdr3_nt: TGTGCCATCAGTTTATCGGACAGGGGTAACTACGAGCAGTACTTC

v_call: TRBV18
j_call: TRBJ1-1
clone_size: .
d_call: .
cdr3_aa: CASSPGQTPTEAFF
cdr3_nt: TGTGCCAGCTCCCCCGGACAGACCCCGACTGAAGCTTTCTTT

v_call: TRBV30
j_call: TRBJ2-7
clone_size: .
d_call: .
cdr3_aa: CAWSVRVSYEQYF
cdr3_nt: TGTGCCTGGAGTGTACGAGTGTCCTACGAGCAGTACTTC

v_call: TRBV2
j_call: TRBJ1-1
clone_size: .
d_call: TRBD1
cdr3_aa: CASSLSGTGTAFF
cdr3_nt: TGTGCCAGCAGTCTAAGCGGGACAGGGACGGCTTTCTTT

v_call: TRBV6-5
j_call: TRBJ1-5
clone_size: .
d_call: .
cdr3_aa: CASSEGGLQPQHF
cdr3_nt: TGTGCCAGCAGCGAGGGAGGACTGCAGCCCCAGCATTTT

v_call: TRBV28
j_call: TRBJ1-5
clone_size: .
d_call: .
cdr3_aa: CASSGGGAGNQPQHF
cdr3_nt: TGTGCCAGCAGTGGTGGGGGCGCGGGCAATCAGCCCCAGCATTTT

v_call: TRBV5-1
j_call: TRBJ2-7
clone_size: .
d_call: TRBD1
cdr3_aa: CASSLGGRQGSNEQYF
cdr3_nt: TGCGCCAGCAGCTTGGGGGGCCGACAGGGTTCCAACGAGCAGTACTTC